The 24 T cell receptor beta chains reported below all come from one sample, sequenced in a study of glioma-infiltrating T cells. Using RNA template, CDR3s of TCR alpha and beta were amplified with iRepertoire arm-PCR. TCRdb analysed the multiplex PCR reads with MiXCR anew, one entry per CDR3 protein. The sample shows under 200,000 distinct CDR3 sequences, more than 35% of them seen only once. Sequenced: glioma tissue, nonneoplastic brain tissue, or PBMCs (not recorded which). The receptors stem from a human donor with low-grade glioma or glioblastoma, undergoing nonglioma brain surgery, or in good health (not recorded which).

The count of this clonotype is one. The chain is built from TRBV3-1 and TRBJ2-1; possible D gene TRBD1, 5 bases. V lost 7 bases, J lost 12 bases, and 16 bases lay in between. The CDR3 length is 12 residues. In germline, CDR1 is LGHDT, CDR2 YNNKEL (reference sequence). CDR3 amino acids: CASIRLRDVQFF. The CDR3 bases are TGTGCCAGCATCCGACTCAGGGATGTGCAGTTCTTC.

This clonotype was found many times. The V and J genes are TRBV20-1 and TRBJ2-1; 8 bases align to TRBD2. The CDR3 is 15 amino acids. Trimming at V came to 3 bases and at J to 9 bases, leaving 13 bases not matched to a gene. In germline, CDR1 is DFQATT, CDR2 SNEGSKA (reference sequence). CDR3 sequence: CSASLREGSVGEQFF. CDR3 DNA sequence: TGCAGTGCTAGTCTCCGGGAGGGATCTGTTGGTGAGCAGTTCTTC.

As regards this clonotype: A much larger clone is a single base away; this may be a read error. The rearrangement joins TRBV24-1 to TRBJ2-1; 7 bases align to TRBD1. The CDR3 covers 14 residues. The V gene's germline CDR1 is KGHDR and CDR2 SFDVKD. CDR3 DNA: TGTGCCAGCAGTGCCCAGACAGGGAGCAATGAGCAGTTCTTC. Its translation is CASSAQTGSNEQFF.

The chain is built from TRBV5-1 and TRBJ2-7; no reliable D call. Deletions cut 8 bases from V and 4 bases from J, with 19 bases between. Germline CDR1 reads SGHRS; CDR2 reads YFSETQ. The CDR3 covers 14 residues. The CDR3 spells CARNPMISFYEQYF. The CDR3 DNA is TGCGCCAGGAACCCGATGATTAGTTTTTACGAGCAGTACTTC.

The chain combines TRBV7-9 with TRBJ2-7; TRBD2 matches at 11 bases. The CDR3 contains 14 residues. The germline V gene has CDR1 SEHNR and CDR2 FQNEAQ (reference sequence). The V segment lost 5 bases and the J segment 9 bases; nucleotides outside the gene matches: 9. The CDR3 DNA follows: TGTGCCAGCAGCAGCGGGACTAGCGGCTGGGGGCAGTACTTC. Translation: CASSSGTSGWGQYF.

This clonotype appeared once. One end of the junction does not line up with germline, which may come from a read error. The V call is TRBV20-1, the J call TRBJ1-5, with TRBD1 identical over 7 bases. CDR1 is DFQATT and CDR2 is SNEGSKA in the germline V gene (reference sequence). The CDR3 consists of 13 residues. The CDR3 is CSARGQGSQPQRF. For the CDR3, the DNA is TGCAGTGCTAGAGGACAGGGAAGTCAGCCTCAGCGTTTT.

This rearrangement joins TRBV20-1 to TRBJ2-1; perhaps TRBD2 as D (6 bases). Germline V gene sequence: CDR1 DFQATT, CDR2 SNEGSKA (reference sequence). This CDR3 has 14 amino acids. V was pared by 7 bases and J by 8 bases, with 21 bases between. The CDR3 bases are TGCAGTGATAGGGATTTTGGAGGGGCGTATGAGCAGTTCTTC. Its protein is CSDRDFGGAYEQFF.

This clonotype was counted many times. The chain has TRBV6-1 and TRBJ2-3, with 7 bases lining up with TRBD2. CDR3 length: 15 amino acids. V shed 3 bases, J shed 5 bases, and the junction held 8 bases outside the gene matches. CDR1 MNHNS and CDR2 SASEGT come from the germline V gene. DNA for the CDR3: TGTGCCAGCAGTGAGGGACCTACGGGAGGAGATACGCAGTATTTT. Protein sequence: CASSEGPTGGDTQYF.

V usage is TRBV12-3 or TRBV12-4 and J usage is TRBJ1-6; D is perhaps TRBD1 (5 bases). This CDR3 comprises 13 residues. Trimming stripped 8 bases from V and 7 bases from J, with 12 bases between. CDR3 sequence (DNA): TGTGCCAGCGGGCTCAGGGTCAATTCACCCCTCCACTTT. Protein: CASGLRVNSPLHF.

This clonotype was detected many times. The chain couples TRBV7-2 to TRBJ1-5; TRBD1 agrees at 9 bases. J lost 3 bases, V lost 5 bases, and 5 bases had no gene match. The CDR3 is made up of 15 amino acids. CDR1 SGHTA and CDR2 FQGNSA come from the germline V gene. CDR3 sequence reads: CASSRDRVVNQPQHF. The CDR3, as DNA: TGTGCCAGCAGCCGGGACAGGGTCGTCAATCAGCCCCAGCATTTT.

This chain connects TRBV27 to TRBJ2-1; 13 nucleotides agree with TRBD2. This CDR3 has 15 residues. The J segment lost 5 bases and the V segment lost 5 bases, leaving 3 bases of the junction unmatched. Germline-derived CDR1 and CDR2 are MNHEY and SMNVEV (reference sequence). CDR3 loop: CASSLGLAGHNEQFF. CDR3 DNA: TGTGCCAGCAGTCTGGGACTAGCGGGACACAATGAGCAGTTCTTC.

The rearrangement links TRBV3-1 to TRBJ2-1, with 11 bases matching TRBD2. The CDR3 spans 15 residues. The ends lost 0 bases at V and 9 bases at J; junction bases unmatched: 4. The germline V gene has CDR1 LGHDT and CDR2 YNNKEL (reference sequence). CDR3 residues: CASSQDTSGSFEQFF. Here the CDR3 DNA reads TGTGCCAGCAGCCAAGATACTAGCGGGAGTTTTGAGCAGTTCTTC.

V is TRBV2 and J is TRBJ2-5, with D possibly matching TRBD1 (6 bases). This CDR3 region has 13 residues. The germline CDR1 and CDR2 sequences are SNHLY and FYNNEI. Deletions cut 4 bases from V and 5 bases from J, with 11 bases between. As DNA, the CDR3 is TGTGCCAGCAGTGTAGGGGGATTCGAGACCCAGTACTTC. This translates into CASSVGGFETQYF.

The chain employs TRBV6-5 and TRBJ2-1; D gene ambiguous. V lost 0 bases and J lost 15, with 15 bases in between. Germline V gives CDR1 MNHEY, CDR2 SVGAGI. The CDR3 spans 13 residues. For the CDR3, the DNA is TGTGCCAGCAGTTACTCGAACGTGGGTCCTCGGTTCTTC. This codes for CASSYSNVGPRFF.

A remark on this clonotype: Just one base apart from a much larger clone, this may be a read error. CDR3 in DNA: TGTGCCGCGAAGGTAGACAATCAGCACCAGCATTTT. This sequence encodes CAAKVDNQHQHF. J is TRBJ1-5 and V is TRBV28; D not certain. This CDR3 spans 12 amino acids. In germline, CDR1 is MDHEN, CDR2 SYDVKM. Complete variable domain (other parts from reference TRBV28 and TRBJ1-5): DVKVTQSSRYLVKRTGEKVFLECVQDMDHENMFWYRQDPGLGLRLIYFSYDVKMKEKGDIPEGYSVSREKKERFSLILESASTNQTSMYLCAAKVDNQHQHFGDGTRLSIL.

This clonotype was seen repeatedly, ten times or more. The chain joins TRBV4-1 to TRBJ2-1; no clear D gene. Germline V gene sequence: CDR1 MGHRA, CDR2 YSYEKL. V was clipped by 1 base and J by 3 bases, with 13 bases between them. The CDR3 extends over 16 amino acids. CDR3 nucleotides: TGCGCCAGCAGCCAAGGTTTTAATTTACTCTACAATGAGCAGTTCTTC. It codes for CASSQGFNLLYNEQFF.

This clonotype was seen a handful of times. The rearrangement joins TRBV24-1 to TRBJ2-1, with 10 positions matching TRBD2. CDR3 size: 17 residues. Germline V gene data show CDR1 as KGHDR and CDR2 as SFDVKD. Trimming cost V 4 bases and J 7 bases; bases outside gene matches: 12. CDR3 in DNA: TGTGCCACCAGTGACTCTAGCGGGAGCGAGAGATATAATGAGCAGTTCTTC. Translating it yields CATSDSSGSERYNEQFF.

At least ten counts were recorded for this clonotype. The chain is built from TRBV2 and TRBJ1-1; a weak D match, TRBD1 (5 bases). This CDR3 is 13 amino acids long. Per germline, CDR1 SNHLY and CDR2 FYNNEI. The V and J ends lost 7 bases and 2 bases respectively, with 11 bases between them. CDR3 region: CASKRQPNTEAFF. CDR3 coding DNA: TGTGCCAGCAAACGACAGCCAAACACTGAAGCTTTCTTT.

To note about this clonotype: One end of the junction does not line up with germline, which may come from a read error. This chain links TRBV6-6 with TRBJ1-5, with D possibly being TRBD1 (5 bases). Germline assignment: CDR1 MNHNY and CDR2 SVGAGI (reference sequence). The CDR3 extends over 13 amino acids. The CDR3 is CASSFRGDQPQNF. The CDR3 DNA sequence: TGTGCCAGCAGTTTTAGGGGAGATCAGCCACAGAATTTT.

In its sample, this clonotype was seen a few times. The rearrangement links TRBV29-1 to TRBJ2-3, with 11 positions matching TRBD2. V lost 4 bases to trimming and J lost 6 bases; unmatched junction nucleotides: 9. CDR3 length: 15 residues. Germline assignment: CDR1 SQVTM and CDR2 ANQGSEA. The CDR3 nucleotides read TGCAGCGTTGGATTACTAGCGGGGGCCCCCGATACGCAGTATTTT. Protein: CSVGLLAGAPDTQYF.

The V gene is TRBV29-1, the J gene TRBJ2-2; possible D gene TRBD1, 5 bases. Germline V gives CDR1 SQVTM, CDR2 ANQGSEA. Trimming took 6 bases from V and 1 from J, leaving 15 bases between them. There are 15 residues in the CDR3. This CDR3 reads CSVPVQGQNTGELFF. For the CDR3, the DNA is TGCAGCGTCCCCGTCCAGGGCCAGAACACCGGGGAGCTGTTTTTT.

This clonotype was seen repeatedly, ten times or more. The J gene is TRBJ2-7, the V gene TRBV2; D unclear. The CDR3 spans 12 residues. Trimming pared 4 bases from V and 6 bases from J, leaving 10 bases between. Per germline, CDR1 SNHLY and CDR2 FYNNEI. For the CDR3, the DNA is TGTGCCAGCAGTGTTGAAGGTTTCGAGCAGTACTTC. Protein: CASSVEGFEQYF.

Notes on this clonotype: Just one base apart from a much larger clone, this may be a read error. V is TRBV10-3 and J is TRBJ1-2; 7 nucleotides agree with TRBD1. The CDR3 loop spans 12 amino acids. The V gene's germline CDR1 is ENHRY and CDR2 SYGVKD. J lost 9 bases, V lost 7 bases, and 8 bases had no gene match. CDR3 sequence: CAIIDRTGSYTF. The CDR3 DNA reads TGTGCCATCATTGACCGGACAGGAAGCTACACCTTC.

About this clonotype itself: A much larger clone differs from this one at a single base, so this may be a read error. V usage is TRBV7-9 and J usage is TRBJ1-6, with D maybe TRBD1 (6 bases). V was shortened by 5 bases and J by 9 bases, with 17 bases between the two germline ends. Germline V lookup: CDR1 SEHNR, CDR2 FQNEAQ (reference sequence). The CDR3 length is 15 residues. The CDR3 spells CASSLEGGGRSPLHF. Here the CDR3 DNA reads TGTGCCAGCAGCCTCGAGGGGGGCGGTCGTTCACCCCTCCACTTT.